The entry below gives a single TCR beta chain sequence along with its context. This clonotype was counted only a few times. What this receptor recognizes is not known. The sample holds no much larger clone one base away, and base qualities are not on file. The record originates from a study of CD8 T cells in ankylosing spondylitis (dated by TCRdb to the late 2010s). Regarding the study in general: T cell receptor beta repertoires were profiled in healthy donors and ankylosing spondylitis patients so that disease-linked TCR variants could be found. The full study cohort comprised 20 to 30 ankylosing spondylitis patients and 85 to 120 healthy donors. Peripheral blood was sampled, and synovial fluid was also collected from ankylosing spondylitis patients.

Trimmed from V: 3 bases; trimmed from J: 2 bases; junction bases lacking a gene match: 7. CDR1 and CDR2, per the germline V gene (reference sequence), are DFQATT and SNEGSKA. The CDR3 contains 14 residues, cysteine and phenylalanine counted. Solely the CDR3 DNA is kept, with 42 bases framed from the first base. This sample was sequenced with an Illumina HiSeq 2500. Quantitative 5'-RACE with molecular barcodes was used to prepare TCR beta libraries. The authors' analysis ran thus. A new computational method, built on a probabilistic model of VDJ rearrangement, was used to identify disease-linked TCR variants. TCRdb reprocessed the public reads (quality trimming at Q25 with fastp, clone calling with MiXCR) and kept in-frame beta chains. Merged by CDR3 protein, the rows form single entries marked with the most common genes and DNA. The V and J calls here are based on TCRdb, not the publication. The sample table holds fewer than 550,000 distinct CDR3 sequences, of which roughly 5% were seen once. Roughly 3.2% of the sample comes from the top ten.

Beyond this particular receptor, the publication reports: Some motif variants had previously been reported in the synovial fluid and blood of reactive arthritis patients, which suggests shared mechanisms of disease initiation. A TCR beta motif of 8 or 9 highly homologous amino acid variants appeared characteristic of blood from ankylosing spondylitis patients. In peripheral blood, the disease-linked clones were found at relatively low frequencies and had a CD8+ phenotype. The disease-linked clones were reported as significantly enriched in matched synovial fluid samples from ankylosing spondylitis patients.

The TCR sequence derives from a male donor with ankylosing spondylitis. Rearrangement joined TRBV20-1 to TRBJ2-7; 7 of the junction bases match TRBD2. Input material: blood, either unsorted or a sorted T cell fraction (not recorded which). DNA sequence: TGCAGTGCTAGGAGGGCTAGCGGCCCCTACGAGCAGTACTTC. Its product reads: CSARRASGPYEQYF.